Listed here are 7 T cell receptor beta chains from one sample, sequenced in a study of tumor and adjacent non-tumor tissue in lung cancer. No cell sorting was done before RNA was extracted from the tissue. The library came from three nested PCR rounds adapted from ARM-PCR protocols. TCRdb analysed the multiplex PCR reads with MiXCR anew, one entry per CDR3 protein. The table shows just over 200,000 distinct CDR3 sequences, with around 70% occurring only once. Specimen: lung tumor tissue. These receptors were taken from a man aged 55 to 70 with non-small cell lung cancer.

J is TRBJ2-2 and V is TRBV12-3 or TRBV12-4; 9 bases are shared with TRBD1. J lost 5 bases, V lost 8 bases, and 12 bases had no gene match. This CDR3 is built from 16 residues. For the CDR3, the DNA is TGTGCCAGCCGCTATCTGGCGGGACAGGGAACCGGGGAGCTGTTTTTT. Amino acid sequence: CASRYLAGQGTGELFF.

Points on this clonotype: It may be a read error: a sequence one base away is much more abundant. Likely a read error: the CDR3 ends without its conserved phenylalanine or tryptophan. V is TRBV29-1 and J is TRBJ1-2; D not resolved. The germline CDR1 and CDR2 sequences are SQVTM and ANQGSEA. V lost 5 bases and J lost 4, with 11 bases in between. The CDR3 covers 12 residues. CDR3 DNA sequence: TGCAGCGTTCTCCCCAGGACCTATGGCTACACCCTC. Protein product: CSVLPRTYGYTL.

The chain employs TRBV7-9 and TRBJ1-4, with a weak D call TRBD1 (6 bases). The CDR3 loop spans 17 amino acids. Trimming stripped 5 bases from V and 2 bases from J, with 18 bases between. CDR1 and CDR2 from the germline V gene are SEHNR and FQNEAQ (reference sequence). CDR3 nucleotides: TGTGCCAGCAGCCAGCCATGGGGGACACCTACTAATGAAAAACTGTTTTTT. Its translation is CASSQPWGTPTNEKLFF.

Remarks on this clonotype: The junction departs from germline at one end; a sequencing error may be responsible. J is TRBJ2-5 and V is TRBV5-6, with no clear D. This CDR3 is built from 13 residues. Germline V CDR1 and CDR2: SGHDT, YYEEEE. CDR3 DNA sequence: TGTGCCAGTAGCTTTTCCCATCAAGAGACCCAGTACTTC. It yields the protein CASSFSHQETQYF.

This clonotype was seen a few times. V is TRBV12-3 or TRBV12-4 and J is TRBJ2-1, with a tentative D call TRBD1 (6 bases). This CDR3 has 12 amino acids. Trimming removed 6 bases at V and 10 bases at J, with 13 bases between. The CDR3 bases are TGTGCCAGCAGCGCAGGGGTGGAGGAGCAGTTCTTC. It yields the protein CASSAGVEEQFF.

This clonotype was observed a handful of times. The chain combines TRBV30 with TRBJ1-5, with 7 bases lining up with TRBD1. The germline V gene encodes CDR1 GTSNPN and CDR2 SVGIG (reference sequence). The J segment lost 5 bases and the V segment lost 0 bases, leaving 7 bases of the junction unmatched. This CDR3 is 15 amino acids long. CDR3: CAWSVRRGGYQPQHF. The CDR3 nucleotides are TGTGCCTGGAGTGTAAGGCGAGGGGGCTATCAGCCCCAGCATTTT.

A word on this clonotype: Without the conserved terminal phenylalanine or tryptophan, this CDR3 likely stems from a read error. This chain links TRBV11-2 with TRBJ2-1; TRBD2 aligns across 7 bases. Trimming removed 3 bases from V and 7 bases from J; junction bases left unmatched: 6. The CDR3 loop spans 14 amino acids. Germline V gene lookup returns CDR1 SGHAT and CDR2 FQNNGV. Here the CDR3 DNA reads TGTGCCAGCAGCTTGGGTCGGGAGGTTAATGAGCAGTTCTGC. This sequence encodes CASSLGREVNEQFC.